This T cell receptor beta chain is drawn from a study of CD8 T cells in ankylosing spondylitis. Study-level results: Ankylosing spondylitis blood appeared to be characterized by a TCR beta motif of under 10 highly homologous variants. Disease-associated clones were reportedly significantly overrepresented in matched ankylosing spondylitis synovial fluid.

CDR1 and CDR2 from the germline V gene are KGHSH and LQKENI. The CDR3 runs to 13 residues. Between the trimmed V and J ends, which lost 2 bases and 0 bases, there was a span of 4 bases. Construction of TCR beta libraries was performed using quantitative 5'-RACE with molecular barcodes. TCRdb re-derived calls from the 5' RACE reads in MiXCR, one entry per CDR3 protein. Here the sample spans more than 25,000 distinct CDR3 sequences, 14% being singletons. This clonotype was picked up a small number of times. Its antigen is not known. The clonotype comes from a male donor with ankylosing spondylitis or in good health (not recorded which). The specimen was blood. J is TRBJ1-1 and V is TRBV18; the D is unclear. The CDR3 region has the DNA TGTGCCAGCTCACCAGCAGTGAACACTGAAGCTTTCTTT. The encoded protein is CASSPAVNTEAFF.